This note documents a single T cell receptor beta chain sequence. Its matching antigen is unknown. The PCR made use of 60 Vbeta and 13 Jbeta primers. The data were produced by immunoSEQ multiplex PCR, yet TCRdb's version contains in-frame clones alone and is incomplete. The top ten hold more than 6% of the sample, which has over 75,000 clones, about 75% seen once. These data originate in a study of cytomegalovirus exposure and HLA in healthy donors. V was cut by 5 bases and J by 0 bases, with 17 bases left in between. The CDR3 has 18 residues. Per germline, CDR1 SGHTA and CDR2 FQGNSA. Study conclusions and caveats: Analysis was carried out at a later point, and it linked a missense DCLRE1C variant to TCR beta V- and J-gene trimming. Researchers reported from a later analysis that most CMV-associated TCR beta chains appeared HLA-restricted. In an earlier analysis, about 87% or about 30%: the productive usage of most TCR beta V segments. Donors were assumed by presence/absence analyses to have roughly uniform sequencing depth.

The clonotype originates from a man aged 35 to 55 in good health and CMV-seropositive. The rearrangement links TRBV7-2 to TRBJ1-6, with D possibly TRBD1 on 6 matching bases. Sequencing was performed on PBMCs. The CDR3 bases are TGTGCCAGCAGCCCAAAGGGGGGGTCGAGCTCCTATAATTCACCCCTCCACTTT. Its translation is CASSPKGGSSSYNSPLHF.